This T cell receptor (beta chain) was sequenced for a study of regulatory T cells in long-lasting Graves disease (dated by TCRdb to the early 2020s). The study in broad terms: Patients with newly diagnosed Graves' disease had been on antithyroid drugs for under 3 months. A total of 33 samples underwent TCR sequencing: about 13 from persistent and around 20 from newly diagnosed Graves' disease patients. The study took place in China and was registered as a clinical trial. Persistent Graves' disease patients were compared with newly diagnosed Graves' disease patients by peripheral blood TCR sequencing and RNA sequencing.

Results and caveats for the whole study, not just this receptor: The small sample size was acknowledged by the authors as a limitation that may reduce accuracy. Persistent disease showed preferential use of TRBV28, TRBJ1-2 and TRBJ2-5, whereas newly diagnosed disease favored TRBV20-1 and TRBJ2-1. Lower TCR Shannon entropy and fewer highly expanded clones were observed in persistent Graves' disease patients than in newly diagnosed patients, which suggested clonal expansion. Sequencing and analysis were restricted to the TCR beta chain. The study examined only peripheral blood because the primary lesion, thyroid tissue, could not be accessed. More public clonotypes were shared among persistent patients (under 3,000) than among newly diagnosed patients (roughly 960).

The time point label for this specimen denotes: newly diagnosed GD, antithyroid drugs for less than 3 months. For both TCR sequencing and RNA sequencing, RNA was extracted from PBMCs in TRIzol. Graves' disease was diagnosed according to American Thyroid Association guidelines. Recruitment of patients was carried out at an endocrinology department in Xi'an, China. Each patient gave about 10 milliliters of peripheral blood, collected in an EDTA anticoagulant tube. Ficoll Paque Plus density gradient separation was used to isolate PBMCs, and no further T cell sorting was done. An Agilent 2100 Bioanalyzer and agarose gel were used to check RNA quality, while a NanoDrop 2000 measured RNA concentration. This clonotype was observed many times. What this receptor recognizes is not known. Within one base of it there is no much larger clone, and no base qualities were kept. The CDR3 runs 15 amino acids, cysteine and phenylalanine included. CDR3 DNA is the only sequence kept; it has 45 bases, read in frame from the first base. Trimming takes 1 base from V and 1 base from J, and the germline ends sit 9 bases apart. According to the germline V gene, CDR1 reads SGHTA and CDR2 reads FQGNSA.

The library was prepared using multiplex PCR. Data came from an Illumina HiSeq 4000. iRepertoire HTBI primers and Arm-PCR amplification of CDR3 regions were used to construct TCR beta libraries. Gel purification was performed on PCR products prior to sequencing. On the authors' methods: Gene usage analysis of CDR3 amino acid clonotypes used the approximately 62 TRBV and approximately 13 TRBJ segments found across samples. COPE and FqMerger were used to merge the filtered high-quality paired reads into contigs. BLAST was used to align contigs to IMGT TRBV, TRBD and TRBJ reference genes, with CDR3 defined following IMGT. Any clonotype with a frequency above 0.1% was classified as a highly expanded clone. Shannon entropy served as the measure of repertoire diversity, while the Gini coefficient captured V-J evenness. Clonotypes shared by more than one individual were considered public. Starting from the raw public reads, TCRdb applied fastp trimming at Q25, assembled clones with MiXCR and retained in-frame beta chains. Rows are combined by CDR3 protein, so each entry shows the most common genes and DNA. For this entry, the V and J calls and clone size follow TCRdb and not the study's own pipeline. Within this sample are about 540,000 distinct CDR3 sequences, with 13% of them counted one time only. The top ten constitute roughly a tenth of the sample.

The same data also contributed to another study, on T cells in Graves' hyperthyroidism and ophthalmopathy. Per that second paper: Stable Graves' hyperthyroidism was defined as the absence of progression to ophthalmopathy over 18 months of follow-up. Hyperthyroidism patients were newly diagnosed, had a disease duration of under 2 months, and were aged 18 to 65 years. Patients with uncontrolled infections, other autoimmune diseases, pregnancy or lactation were excluded. Diagnoses were established on the basis of clinical symptoms, serum thyroxine and TRAb, thyroid ultrasound, and orbital computed tomography. A first-round RT-PCR of the TCR CDR3 used the HTBI primer set with the Qiagen OneStep RT-PCR kit. Most expanded thyroid clonotypes (frequency above 0.001) were also detected in blood, suggesting blood repertoires may reflect thyroid immune responses. In cross-validation, a model built on a 13 V-J signature told ophthalmopathy apart from stable hyperthyroidism with approximately 90% sensitivity and roughly 81% specificity, and in testing the same model reached 80%/75%. In validation, the model predicted progression to ophthalmopathy with around 71% sensitivity and 72% to 85% specificity, a median of around 6.6 months before onset. TCR V-J signatures able to tell the groups apart were searched for in a discovery cohort of around 95 patients, of whom around 42 had Graves' ophthalmopathy and roughly 57 had stable Graves' hyperthyroidism. Prospective prediction of ophthalmopathy was tested in an independent validation cohort of under 20 hyperthyroidism patients and some 17 patients who later progressed to ophthalmopathy. The approximately 98 discovery patients were randomly divided into training and test sets at a 7:3 ratio. The study also compared thyroid tissue and blood T-cell repertoires from about 6 Graves' hyperthyroidism patients. After sampling, hyperthyroidism patients received methimazole starting at 30 mg daily, and ophthalmopathy patients received high-dose intravenous methylprednisolone. The libraries were constructed in a second round of multiplex PCR and then size-selected and purified. Libraries were sequenced paired-end with 100 bp reads on an Illumina HiSeq2000. SOAPnuke was used to process the raw data, throwing out any read that contained adapters or uncalled bases, had a mean Phred below 15, or lacked an exact constant-primer or identifier match. COPE v1.2.5 was used to merge high-quality paired reads, and clonotypes were defined as unique nucleotide sequences. MiTCR v1.1 was used to align clonotypes to the IMGT TRBV, TRBD and TRBJ reference segments. Analysis was restricted to V-J combinations with a frequency above 0.0001, which covered roughly 99% of repertoires. A TCS score was defined as the ratio of F50 (clonal expansion) to E x V (chaos), with BLOSUM62-based TCRdist applied between CDR3 peptides within each V-J. Welch's t-statistics and random forest reduced roughly 530 V-J features to about 13, which were used in a naive Bayes classifier (R e1071). Sample size was not statistically predetermined, and blinding of investigators to group allocation was not performed. According to the paper, TCR Vbeta CDR3 sequencing was carried out on some 140 peripheral blood samples, which came from approximately 41 ophthalmopathy, approximately 78 hyperthyroidism and approximately 17 progressor patients.

The rearrangement joined TRBV7-2 to TRBJ2-3, with the D call tentatively TRBD1 or TRBD2, each fitting 5 bases. Specimen: peripheral blood mononuclear cells (PBMCs), collected at new diagnosis, from a patient treated with antithyroid drugs. The TCR was taken from a young man with Graves disease. Donor details come from another sample of the same person, matched by shared clones. The bases read TGTGCCAGCAGCTTAGTGGGACCAGGCACAGATACGCAGTATTTT. Protein translation: CASSLVGPGTDTQYF.